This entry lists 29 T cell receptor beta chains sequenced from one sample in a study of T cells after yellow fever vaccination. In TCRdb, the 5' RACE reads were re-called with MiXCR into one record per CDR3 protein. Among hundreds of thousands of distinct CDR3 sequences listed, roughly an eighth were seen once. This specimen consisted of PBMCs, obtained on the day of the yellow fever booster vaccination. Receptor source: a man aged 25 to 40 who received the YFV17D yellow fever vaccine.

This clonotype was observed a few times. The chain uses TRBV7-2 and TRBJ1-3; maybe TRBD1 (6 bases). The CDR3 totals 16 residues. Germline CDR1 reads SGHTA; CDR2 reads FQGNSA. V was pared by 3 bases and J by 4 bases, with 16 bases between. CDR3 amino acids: CASSFDRGAQGNTIYF. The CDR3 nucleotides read TGTGCCAGCAGCTTCGACCGGGGGGCGCAAGGAAACACCATATATTTT.

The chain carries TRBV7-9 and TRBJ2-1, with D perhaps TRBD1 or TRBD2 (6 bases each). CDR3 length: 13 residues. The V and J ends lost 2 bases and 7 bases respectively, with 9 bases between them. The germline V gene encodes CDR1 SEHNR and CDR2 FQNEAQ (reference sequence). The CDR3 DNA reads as TGTGCCAGCAGCTTACCGGGGGCGAATGAGCAGTTCTTC. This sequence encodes CASSLPGANEQFF. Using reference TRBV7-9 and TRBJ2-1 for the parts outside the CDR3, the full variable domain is DTGVSQNPRHKITKRGQNVTFRCDPISEHNRLYWYRQTLGQGPEFLTYFQNEAQLEKSRLLSDRFSAERPKGSFSTLEIQRTEQGDSAMYLCASSLPGANEQFFGPGTRLTVL.

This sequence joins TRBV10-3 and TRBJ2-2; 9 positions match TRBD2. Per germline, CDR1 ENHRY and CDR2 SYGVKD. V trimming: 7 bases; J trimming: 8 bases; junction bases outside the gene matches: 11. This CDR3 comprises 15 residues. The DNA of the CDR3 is TGTGCCATCACCCAGGAGGGAGCGGGAGGAGGGGAGCTGTTTTTT. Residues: CAITQEGAGGGELFF.

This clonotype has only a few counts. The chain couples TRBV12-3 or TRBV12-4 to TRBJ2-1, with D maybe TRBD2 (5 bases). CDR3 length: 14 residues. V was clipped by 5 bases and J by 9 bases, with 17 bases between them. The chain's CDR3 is CASSPLLGTAEQFF. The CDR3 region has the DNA TGTGCCAGCAGTCCTTTACTAGGCACGGCTGAGCAGTTCTTC.

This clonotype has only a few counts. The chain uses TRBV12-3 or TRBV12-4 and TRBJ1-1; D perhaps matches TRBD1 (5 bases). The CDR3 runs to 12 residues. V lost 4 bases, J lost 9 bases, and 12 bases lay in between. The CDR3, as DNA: TGTGCCAGCAGTTCTCCCGGGGCCCAAGCTTTCTTT. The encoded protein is CASSSPGAQAFF.

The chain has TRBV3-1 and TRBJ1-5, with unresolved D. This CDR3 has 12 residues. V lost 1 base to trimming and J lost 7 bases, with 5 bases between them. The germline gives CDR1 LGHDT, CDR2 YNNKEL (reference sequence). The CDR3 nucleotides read TGTGCCAGCAGCCAAGCAAGCCAGCCCCAGCATTTT. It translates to CASSQASQPQHF.

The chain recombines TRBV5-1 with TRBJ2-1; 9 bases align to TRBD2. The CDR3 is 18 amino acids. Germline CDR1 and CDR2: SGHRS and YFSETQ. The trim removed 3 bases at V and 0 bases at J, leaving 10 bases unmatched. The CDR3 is CASSWGGSGRRSYNEQFF. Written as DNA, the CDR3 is TGCGCCAGCAGCTGGGGGGGCAGCGGGAGGCGCTCCTACAATGAGCAGTTCTTC.

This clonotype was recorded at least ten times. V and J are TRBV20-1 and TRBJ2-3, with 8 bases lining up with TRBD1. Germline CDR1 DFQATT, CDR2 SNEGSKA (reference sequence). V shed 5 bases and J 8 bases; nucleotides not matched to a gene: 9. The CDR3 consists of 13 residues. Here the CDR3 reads CSAPRDRRGTQYF. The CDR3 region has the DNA TGCAGTGCTCCCCGGGACAGGAGGGGTACGCAGTATTTT.

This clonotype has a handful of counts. The DNA of the CDR3 is TGCAGTGCTAGAGCTCCTAGAGCCAGCGGAGAGCAGTACTTC. Protein: CSARAPRASGEQYF. This sequence joins TRBV20-1 and TRBJ2-7; possible D gene TRBD2, 5 bases. Per the germline V gene, CDR1 is DFQATT and CDR2 is SNEGSKA (reference sequence). V lost 1 base, J lost 7 bases, and 17 bases lay in between. The CDR3 is made up of 14 amino acids.

CDR3 sequence reads: CASSTRDRVPTEAFF. The CDR3 DNA is TGTGCCAGCAGCACCAGGGACAGGGTACCCACTGAAGCTTTCTTT. The chain links TRBV7-2 to TRBJ1-1, with 9 nucleotides matching TRBD1. The CDR3 loop spans 15 amino acids. The V gene's germline CDR1 is SGHTA and CDR2 FQGNSA. V was pared by 5 bases and J by 4 bases, with 8 bases of the junction left unmatched.

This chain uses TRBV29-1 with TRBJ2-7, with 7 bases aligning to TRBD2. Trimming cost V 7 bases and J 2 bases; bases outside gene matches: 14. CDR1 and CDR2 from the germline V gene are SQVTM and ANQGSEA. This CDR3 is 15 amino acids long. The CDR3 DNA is TGCAGCGCCGGGCATCGGCTAGCGGCCCCCTACGAGCAGTACTTC. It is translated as CSAGHRLAAPYEQYF.

The CDR3 DNA sequence: TGTGCCAGCAGCCTGGGACTAGCGCTTACAGATACGCAGTATTTT. Translating gives CASSLGLALTDTQYF. The chain links TRBV5-5 to TRBJ2-3, with 10 nucleotides matching TRBD2. CDR1 is SGHKS, CDR2 YYEKEE, per germline (reference sequence). The CDR3 runs to 15 residues. Trimming took 4 bases from V and 3 from J; bases not matched to a gene: 5.

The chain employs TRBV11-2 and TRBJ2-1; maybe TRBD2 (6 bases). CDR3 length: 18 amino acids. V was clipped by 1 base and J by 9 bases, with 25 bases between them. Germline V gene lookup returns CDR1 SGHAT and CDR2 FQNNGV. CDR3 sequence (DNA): TGTGCCAGCAGCTTAGTTTACTTGGGTGGAGGGCCCGGGATTGAGCAGTTCTTC. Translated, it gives CASSLVYLGGGPGIEQFF.

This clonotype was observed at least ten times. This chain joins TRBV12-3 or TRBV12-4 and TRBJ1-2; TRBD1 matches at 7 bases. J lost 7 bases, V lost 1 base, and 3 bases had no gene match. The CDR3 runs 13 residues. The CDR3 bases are TGTGCCAGCAGTTTAGAGGGGGCGACTGGCTACACCTTC. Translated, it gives CASSLEGATGYTF.

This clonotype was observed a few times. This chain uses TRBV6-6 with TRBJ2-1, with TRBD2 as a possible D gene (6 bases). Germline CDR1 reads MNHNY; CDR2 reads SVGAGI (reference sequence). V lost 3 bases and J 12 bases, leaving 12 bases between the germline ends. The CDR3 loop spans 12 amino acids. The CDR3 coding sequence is TGTGCCAGCAGTTATACGGGGGACGTGCAGTTCTTC. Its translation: CASSYTGDVQFF.

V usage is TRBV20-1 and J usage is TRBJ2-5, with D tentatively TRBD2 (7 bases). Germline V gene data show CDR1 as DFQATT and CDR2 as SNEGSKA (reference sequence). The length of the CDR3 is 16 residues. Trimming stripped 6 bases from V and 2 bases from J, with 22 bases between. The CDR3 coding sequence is TGCAGTGCAGGAGGGGGGGAGGGTATCCTACAAGAGACCCAGTACTTC. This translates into CSAGGGEGILQETQYF.

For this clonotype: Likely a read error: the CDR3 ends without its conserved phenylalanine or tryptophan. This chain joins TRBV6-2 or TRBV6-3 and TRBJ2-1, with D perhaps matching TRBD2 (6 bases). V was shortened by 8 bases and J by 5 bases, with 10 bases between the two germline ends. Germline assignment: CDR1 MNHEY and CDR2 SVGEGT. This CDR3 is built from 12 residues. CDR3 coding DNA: TGTGCCAGCGGGGACTGGAACAATGAGCAGTTCTAC. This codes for CASGDWNNEQFY.

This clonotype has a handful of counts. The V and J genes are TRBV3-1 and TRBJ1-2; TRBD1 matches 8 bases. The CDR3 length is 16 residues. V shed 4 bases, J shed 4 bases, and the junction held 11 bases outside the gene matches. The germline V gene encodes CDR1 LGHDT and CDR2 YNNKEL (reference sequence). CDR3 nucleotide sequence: TGTGCCAGCAGCCCAGGGGGCCAGGGGAGCATCTATGGCTACACCTTC. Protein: CASSPGGQGSIYGYTF. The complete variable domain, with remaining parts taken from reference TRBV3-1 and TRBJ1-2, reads DTAVSQTPKYLVTQMGNDKSIKCEQNLGHDTMYWYKQDSKKFLKIMFSYNNKELIINETVPNRFSPKSPDKAHLNLHINSLELGDSAVYFCASSPGGQGSIYGYTFGSGTRLTVV.

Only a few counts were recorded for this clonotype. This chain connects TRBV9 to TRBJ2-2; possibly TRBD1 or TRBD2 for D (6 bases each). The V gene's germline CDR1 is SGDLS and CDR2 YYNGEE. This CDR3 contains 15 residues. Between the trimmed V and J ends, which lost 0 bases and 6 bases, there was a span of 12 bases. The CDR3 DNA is TGTGCCAGCAGCGTAGGAGGGGGGCCTGCCGGGGAGCTGTTTTTT. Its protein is CASSVGGGPAGELFF. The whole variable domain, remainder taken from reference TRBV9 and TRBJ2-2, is DSGVTQTPKHLITATGQRVTLRCSPRSGDLSVYWYQQSLDQGLQFLIQYYNGEERAKGNILERFSAQQFPDLHSELNLSSLELGDSALYFCASSVGGGPAGELFFGEGSRLTVL.

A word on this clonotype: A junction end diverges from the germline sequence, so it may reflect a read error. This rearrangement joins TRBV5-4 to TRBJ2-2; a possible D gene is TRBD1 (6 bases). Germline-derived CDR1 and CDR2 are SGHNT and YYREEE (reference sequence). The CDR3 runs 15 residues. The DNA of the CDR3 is TGTGCCAGCAGCTTGAACAGGGAGAACGCCGGGGAGCTGTTTTTT. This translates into CASSLNRENAGELFF. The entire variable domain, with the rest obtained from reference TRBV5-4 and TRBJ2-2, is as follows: ETGVTQSPTHLIKTRGQQVTLRCSSQSGHNTVSWYQQALGQGPQFIFQYYREEENGRGNFPPRFSGLQFPNYSSELNVNALELDDSALYLCASSLNRENAGELFFGEGSRLTVL.

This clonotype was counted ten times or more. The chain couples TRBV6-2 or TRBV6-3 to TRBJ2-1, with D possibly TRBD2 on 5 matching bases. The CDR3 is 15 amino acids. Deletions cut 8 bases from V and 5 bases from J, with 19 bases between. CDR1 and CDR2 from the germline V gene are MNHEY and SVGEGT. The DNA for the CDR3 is TGTGCCAGCGATAAAGGAGGCCCCCCCCACAATGAGCAGTTCTTC. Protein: CASDKGGPPHNEQFF.

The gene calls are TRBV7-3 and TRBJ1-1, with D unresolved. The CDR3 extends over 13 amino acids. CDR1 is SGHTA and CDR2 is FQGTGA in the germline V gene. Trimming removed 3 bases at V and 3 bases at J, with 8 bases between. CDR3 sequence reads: CASSFTADTEAFF. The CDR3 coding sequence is TGTGCCAGCAGCTTCACAGCGGACACTGAAGCTTTCTTT. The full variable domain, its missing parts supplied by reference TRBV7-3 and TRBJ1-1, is GAGVSQTPSNKVTEKGKYVELRCDPISGHTALYWYRQSLGQGPEFLIYFQGTGAADDSGLPNDRFFAVRPEGSVSTLKIQRTERGDSAVYLCASSFTADTEAFFGQGTRLTVV.

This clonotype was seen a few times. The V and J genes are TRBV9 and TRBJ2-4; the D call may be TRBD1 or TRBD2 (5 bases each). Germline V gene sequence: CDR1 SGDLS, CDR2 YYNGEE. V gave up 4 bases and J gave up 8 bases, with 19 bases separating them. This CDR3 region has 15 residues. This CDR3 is CASSLRDGPRDIQYF. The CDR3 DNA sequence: TGTGCCAGCAGCCTCAGGGACGGACCTCGGGACATTCAGTACTTC.

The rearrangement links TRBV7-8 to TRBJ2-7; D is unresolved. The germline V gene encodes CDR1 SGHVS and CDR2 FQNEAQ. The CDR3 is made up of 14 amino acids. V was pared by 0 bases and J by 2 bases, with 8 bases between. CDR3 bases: TGTGCCAGCAGCTTAGCGCGTAACCCCTACGAGCAGTACTTC. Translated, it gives CASSLARNPYEQYF.

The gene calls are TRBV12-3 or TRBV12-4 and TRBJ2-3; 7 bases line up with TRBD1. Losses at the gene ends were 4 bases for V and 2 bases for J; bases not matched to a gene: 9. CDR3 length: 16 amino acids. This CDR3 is CASSSRDSFYTDTQYF. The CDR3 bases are TGTGCCAGCAGTTCCCGGGACAGTTTTTACACAGATACGCAGTATTTT.

DNA of the CDR3: TGTGCCAGCAGTGGACTAGCGGGGTCCTACGAGCAGTACTTC. Translated: CASSGLAGSYEQYF. The chain joins TRBV14 to TRBJ2-7, with 12 nucleotides matching TRBD2. The CDR3 contains 14 residues. After removal of 6 bases from V and 1 base from J, the junction contained 1 base not matched to a gene. Germline CDR1 is SGHDN and CDR2 is FVKESK.

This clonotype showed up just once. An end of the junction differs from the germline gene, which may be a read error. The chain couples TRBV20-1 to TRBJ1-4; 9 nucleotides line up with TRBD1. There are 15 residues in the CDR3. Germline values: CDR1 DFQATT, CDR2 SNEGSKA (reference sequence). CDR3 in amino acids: CSARVPGQGNEKPFF. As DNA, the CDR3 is TGCAGTGCTAGAGTTCCGGGACAGGGTAATGAAAAACCGTTTTTT.

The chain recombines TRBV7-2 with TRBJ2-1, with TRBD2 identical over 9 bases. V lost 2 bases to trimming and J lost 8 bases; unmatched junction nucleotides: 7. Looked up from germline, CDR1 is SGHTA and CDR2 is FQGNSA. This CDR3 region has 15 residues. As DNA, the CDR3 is TGTGCCAGCAGCTTATTTAGCGGGAGTCCGTATGAGCAGTTCTTC. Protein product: CASSLFSGSPYEQFF.

The CDR3 sequence: CASSQYRGHTGELFF. CDR3 DNA: TGTGCCAGCAGCCAATACAGGGGGCACACCGGGGAGCTGTTTTTT. This chain connects TRBV7-6 to TRBJ2-2; TRBD1 matches at 9 bases. There are 15 residues in the CDR3. J lost 3 bases, V lost 5 bases, and 4 bases had no gene match. Germline CDR1 SGHVS, CDR2 FNYEAQ.